This is a list of T cell receptor beta chains from one sample in a study of CD8 T cells in Susac syndrome. One entry per CDR3 protein results from TCRdb running MiXCR on the immunoSEQ multiplex PCR reads. The data contain about 300,000 distinct CDR3 sequences, 85% of them singletons. Specimen: CD8+ T cells from PBMCs. The receptors were sampled from a human donor with multiple sclerosis. Each CDR3 is given with its conserved first and last residue. D genes are given only for firm matches. Part of the rows lack a size; the others show once, few, many or a class for expanded clones.

v_gene,j_gene,d_gene,abundance,CDR3nt,CDR3aa
TRBV4-3,TRBJ1-5,-,-,TGCGCCAGCAGCCAAGATTGGACAGTCAATCAGCCCCAGCATTTT,CASSQDWTVNQPQHF
TRBV15,TRBJ2-5,TRBD2,-,TGTGCCACCAGCAGAGAGACACTCGGGGGGGAGACCCAGTACTTC,CATSRETLGGETQYF
TRBV6-1,TRBJ2-5,-,few,TGTGCCAGCAGCCCCGCGGTTGGGGAGACCCAGTACTTC,CASSPAVGETQYF
TRBV20-1,TRBJ2-7,-,-,TGCAGTGCTAGAAAGCCCTCGACAGGTCTCCTGGAGCAGTACTTC,CSARKPSTGLLEQYF
TRBV27,TRBJ2-7,-,-,TGTGCCAGCAGTTTAACTGGCGGCGCGAGGACAGCCTACGAGCAGTACTTC,CASSLTGGARTAYEQYF
TRBV9,TRBJ2-7,TRBD1,-,TGTGCCAGCAGCGCAGCCGGGACAGTGAGGAACGAGCAGTACTTC,CASSAAGTVRNEQYF
TRBV28,TRBJ2-7,-,-,TGTGCCACCCACCCTTGGGCAGGGAGGTCCTACGAGCAGTACTTC,CATHPWAGRSYEQYF
TRBV6-1,TRBJ2-7,-,-,TGTGCCAGCGCGGGATCGGGCGAGCAGTACTTC,CASAGSGEQYF
TRBV19,TRBJ2-1,-,-,TGTGCCAGTAGTAGGGACTGGGACAATGAGCAGTTCTTC,CASSRDWDNEQFF
TRBV7-9,TRBJ1-1,-,-,TGTGCCAGCAGCTTAGCGGCGGGCGCCTACACTGAAGCTTTCTTT,CASSLAAGAYTEAFF
TRBV6-5,TRBJ1-2,TRBD1,-,TGTGCCAGCACCGGGGACAGGACGATCTATGGCTACACCTTC,CASTGDRTIYGYTF
TRBV10-3,TRBJ1-1,TRBD1,-,TGTGCCATCAGTGGGGGACAGGGGAGAAACACTGAAGCTTTCTTT,CAISGGQGRNTEAFF
TRBV9,TRBJ2-7,-,-,TGTGCCAGCAGCGTATTTGAATCCAACGAGCAGTACTTC,CASSVFESNEQYF
TRBV20-1,TRBJ2-1,TRBD2,once,TGCAGTGCTAGAGATAAGCGACTAGCGGTCCACAATGAGCAGTTCTTC,CSARDKRLAVHNEQFF
TRBV24-1,TRBJ2-3,-,-,TGTGCCACCAGTCCTCGCATTCCAGATACGCAGTATTTT,CATSPRIPDTQYF
TRBV28,TRBJ1-4,-,-,TGTGCCAGCACGGGACACCTGAATGAAAAACTGTTTTTT,CASTGHLNEKLFF
TRBV27,TRBJ2-1,-,-,TGTGCCAGCAGTCCTCGGGACTGGACTCGTAATGAGCAGTTCTTC,CASSPRDWTRNEQFF
TRBV11-1,TRBJ2-6,-,-,TGTGCCAGCAGCTTAGAACTTGGAGGACAGCACGCCTCTGGGGCCAACGTCCTGACTTTC,CASSLELGGQHASGANVLTF
TRBV28,TRBJ1-1,TRBD1,once,TGTGCCAGCAGTTTATCGCAGGGGGCGGCGAACACTGAAGCTTTCTTT,CASSLSQGAANTEAFF
TRBV6-2/TRBV6-3,TRBJ2-7,-,-,TGTGCCAGCAGTTACGATTTCCTGAATGGGCCGTACTTC,CASSYDFLNGPYF
TRBV6-2/TRBV6-3,TRBJ2-1,-,-,TGTGCCAGCACCACGGGTGTTCGGGTCAATGAGCAGTTCTTC,CASTTGVRVNEQFF
TRBV9,TRBJ2-5,TRBD2,-,TGTGCCAGCAGCCCGGGAGGAGGGGCCATTGAGACCCAGTACTTC,CASSPGGGAIETQYF
TRBV20-1,TRBJ2-1,-,few,TGCAGTGCTAGAGAATCCCCCTACACCGACAATGAGCAGTTCTTC,CSARESPYTDNEQFF
TRBV7-8,TRBJ2-7,TRBD2,-,TGTGCCAGCAGCGGATTAGCGGGAGGGCGGGACGAGCAGTACTTC,CASSGLAGGRDEQYF
TRBV7-8,TRBJ1-1,-,-,TGTGCCAGCGGACCGGGGATGAAGACTGAAGCTTTCTTT,CASGPGMKTEAFF
TRBV20-1,TRBJ2-5,TRBD2,-,TGCAGTGCTCGGGGACTAGCGGGAGGTGGAGAGACCCAGTACTTC,CSARGLAGGGETQYF
TRBV29-1,TRBJ1-1,-,-,TGCAGCGTTGAAGAGGGCACTGAAGCTTTCTTT,CSVEEGTEAFF
TRBV25-1,TRBJ2-1,TRBD2,-,TGTGCCAGCAGTGGCCATAGCGGGAGCTCCTACAATGAGCAGTTCTTC,CASSGHSGSSYNEQFF
TRBV5-1,TRBJ1-1,-,-,TGCGCCAGCAGCTTGGGGCAGGGCGTCGGTGAAGCTTTCTTT,CASSLGQGVGEAFF
TRBV6-5,TRBJ1-1,TRBD1,-,TGTGCCAGCAGTGGTCACAGGGGGATGAACACTGAAGCTTTCTTT,CASSGHRGMNTEAFF
TRBV24-1,TRBJ2-1,TRBD2,once,TGTGCCACCAGTGGACTAGCGGAATACAATGAGCAGTTCTTC,CATSGLAEYNEQFF
TRBV25-1,TRBJ2-7,TRBD1,-,TGTGCCAGCAGTGCGGAAACCGGGACAGAGGAAACCTACGAGCAGTACTTC,CASSAETGTEETYEQYF